This entry concerns a single TCR beta chain. Its target is unknown. Profiling relied on immunoSEQ multiplex PCR, and the TCRdb table lists in-frame clones only, not all of them. This repertoire shows 95,000 to 100,000 clones, over 75% found once; its top ten account for about 10%. Combined were second doses at about 4 or about 12 weeks. This sample is part of a study of T cell responses to AZD1222 COVID-19 vaccine. Notes on the study in general: Donors were mostly white British, more females; clonal diversity possibly underestimated. Repertoires in all cases were sampled only once the peak T cell response had passed. Two AZD1222 doses significantly raised spike-specific TCR breadth and depth over controls.

The CDR3 consists of 14 residues. Germline V gene data show CDR1 as LGHNT and CDR2 as FRNRAP. V was trimmed by 2 bases and J by 5 bases, leaving 12 bases between them. The chain employs TRBV12-5 and TRBJ1-2; D not certain. The TCR was taken from an adult who received the AZD1222 COVID-19 vaccine. The starting material was peripheral blood, obtained 28 days after the second AZD1222 dose. The CDR3 sequence: CASGLSPVLYGYTF. The CDR3 region has the DNA TGTGCTAGTGGTTTGTCCCCGGTCCTTTATGGCTACACCTTC.